This entry lists 25 T cell receptor beta chains sequenced from one sample in a study of a mutant IDH1 vaccine in newly diagnosed glioma. No antigen is known for these receptors. Sequencing was performed with immunoSEQ multiplex PCR; in TCRdb, only in-frame clones are kept and a portion is missing. The sample lists 43,000 or so clones; about four fifths were seen once. Time point defined: week 23, last vaccination. Every vaccination contained 300 ug of the mutant IDH1 20-mer peptide and was paired with topical imiquimod. Here the sequenced sample was PBMCs, taken from a glioma patient whose treatment included an IDH1 peptide vaccine. The receptors were gathered from a woman between 18 and 29 years old with glioma. Some clones in this sample may be carry-over from other donors' samples.

The V gene is TRBV7-3, the J gene TRBJ2-3, with TRBD2 matching over 11 bases. The ends lost 5 bases at V and 2 bases at J; junction bases unmatched: 3. The CDR3 totals 15 residues. The V gene's germline CDR1 is SGHTA and CDR2 FQGTGA. In DNA, the CDR3 is TGTGCCAGCAGCGCTAGCGGGGGGTCCACAGATACGCAGTATTTT. Translation: CASSASGGSTDTQYF.

The V gene is TRBV5-1, the J gene TRBJ2-5, with a possible D match to TRBD2 (7 bases). CDR3 length: 14 residues. Trimming pared 7 bases from V and 4 bases from J, leaving 17 bases between. The germline gives CDR1 SGHRS, CDR2 YFSETQ. CDR3 amino acids: CASGGGGAGETQYF. The CDR3 DNA follows: TGCGCCAGCGGCGGTGGGGGGGCTGGAGAGACCCAGTACTTC. Full variable domain (missing parts from reference TRBV5-1 and TRBJ2-5): KAGVTQTPRYLIKTRGQQVTLSCSPISGHRSVSWYQQTPGQGLQFLFEYFSETQRNKGNFPGRFSGRQFSNSRSEMNVSTLELGDSALYLCASGGGGAGETQYFGPGTRLLVL.

The sample holds a few counts of this clone. J is TRBJ2-5 and V is TRBV5-1; D assignment may be TRBD1 or TRBD2 (5 bases each). Per the germline V gene, CDR1 is SGHRS and CDR2 is YFSETQ. The CDR3 loop spans 13 amino acids. V was pared by 1 base and J by 5 bases, with 9 bases between. CDR3 protein: CASSLRGDETQYF. CDR3 nucleotides: TGCGCCAGCAGCTTGAGAGGGGACGAGACCCAGTACTTC.

This clone is a singleton in its sample. One junction end disagrees with the germline gene, perhaps due to a read error. This chain links TRBV7-6 with TRBJ2-1; D not certain. Germline V CDR1 and CDR2: SGHVS, FNYEAQ. The CDR3 has 11 amino acids. In DNA form, the CDR3 reads TGTGCCAGCAGCTCCAACAATGAGCAGTTCTTC. Translated, it gives CASSSNNEQFF.

The gene calls are TRBV11-3 and TRBJ2-2; no firm D call. This CDR3 region has 15 residues. In germline, CDR1 is SGHNT, CDR2 YENEEA. Trimming left V 2 bases short and J 2 bases short, with 9 bases between. Written as DNA, the CDR3 is TGTGCCAGCAGCTTACCCTCGCTTAACACCGGGGAGCTGTTTTTT. Translation gives CASSLPSLNTGELFF.

The chain carries TRBV4-1 and TRBJ1-4; a possible D gene is TRBD1 (6 bases). This CDR3 comprises 14 residues. Germline CDR1 is MGHRA and CDR2 is YSYEKL. V was pared by 4 bases and J by 5 bases, with 11 bases between. The CDR3 loop is CASSPPTGNEKLFF. The CDR3 DNA sequence: TGCGCCAGCAGCCCCCCGACAGGAAATGAAAAACTGTTTTTT.

The V gene is TRBV7-2, the J gene TRBJ2-5; possibly TRBD1 for D (7 bases). V was clipped by 5 bases and J by 1 base, with 11 bases between them. This CDR3 comprises 14 residues. CDR1 is SGHTA and CDR2 is FQGNSA in the germline V gene. The CDR3 nucleotides are TGTGCCAGCAGCGCCAGGGGGGCCCAAGAGACCCAGTACTTC. Amino acid sequence: CASSARGAQETQYF.

This rearrangement joins TRBV6-5 to TRBJ1-5; no firm D call. Trimming shortened V by 6 bases and J by 9 bases, and 15 bases separated the two germline ends. This CDR3 is 13 amino acids long. The germline gives CDR1 MNHEY, CDR2 SVGAGI. In DNA, the CDR3 is TGTGCCAGCAGCCCCGGTGGTGGCCTGCCCCAGCATTTT. Translating it yields CASSPGGGLPQHF.

The V gene is TRBV7-9, the J gene TRBJ2-2, with D maybe TRBD2 (6 bases). With 8 bases removed from V and 2 bases from J, the gap between germline ends came to 12 bases. Germline assignment: CDR1 SEHNR and CDR2 FQNEAQ (reference sequence). The CDR3 spans 14 residues. CDR3 protein: CASVAESNTGELFF. Here the CDR3 DNA reads TGTGCCAGCGTAGCGGAAAGTAACACCGGGGAGCTGTTTTTT.

The J gene is TRBJ2-3, the V gene TRBV4-1, with no clear D. Between the trimmed V and J ends, which lost 0 bases and 0 bases, there was a span of 10 bases. Looked up from germline, CDR1 is MGHRA and CDR2 is YSYEKL. The CDR3 extends over 16 amino acids. CDR3 sequence (DNA): TGCGCCAGCAGCCAAGATCGGTCAGGCAGCACAGATACGCAGTATTTT. Amino acid sequence: CASSQDRSGSTDTQYF.

This rearrangement joins TRBV13 to TRBJ2-5, with 7 nucleotides matching TRBD2. CDR3 length: 15 residues. The ends lost 1 base at V and 5 bases at J; junction bases unmatched: 7. CDR1 PRHDT and CDR2 FYEKMQ come from the germline V gene (reference sequence). The DNA of the CDR3 is TGTGCCAGCAGCTTAGATAGCGGGCGTGGGGAGACCCAGTACTTC. It is translated as CASSLDSGRGETQYF.

In its sample, this clone was seen once. The chain carries TRBV5-1 and TRBJ2-7, with D possibly called TRBD1 or TRBD2 (5 bases each). Germline V lookup: CDR1 SGHRS, CDR2 YFSETQ. Trimming cost V 2 bases and J 4 bases, with 10 bases left between them. The CDR3 runs to 13 residues. CDR3 sequence reads: CASSFIGEYEQYF. CDR3 sequence (DNA): TGCGCCAGCAGCTTTATAGGGGAGTACGAGCAGTACTTC.

This chain joins TRBV7-9 and TRBJ1-4, with D unclear. The CDR3 is made up of 13 amino acids. From germline, CDR1 is SEHNR and CDR2 FQNEAQ (reference sequence). The V end was cut by 5 bases, the J end by 5 bases, with 9 bases between. CDR3 loop: CASSPRGNEKLFF. CDR3 nucleotides: TGTGCCAGCAGCCCCCGAGGGAATGAAAAACTGTTTTTT.

This chain joins TRBV19 and TRBJ2-7, with no clear D. Trimming removed 3 bases at V and 2 bases at J, with 8 bases between. From germline, CDR1 is LNHDA and CDR2 SQIVND (reference sequence). The CDR3 covers 13 residues. CDR3 bases: TGTGCCAGTAGTATTTTAGGTGCCTACGAGCAGTACTTC. This sequence encodes CASSILGAYEQYF.

The V call is TRBV9, the J call TRBJ2-3; 11 nucleotides match TRBD2. Germline trimming cut 2 bases from V and 1 base from J; bases unmatched to any gene: 0. Germline-derived CDR1 and CDR2 are SGDLS and YYNGEE. This CDR3 has 15 residues. The CDR3 protein is CASSVSGRGTDTQYF. As DNA, the CDR3 is TGTGCCAGCAGCGTTAGCGGGAGGGGCACAGATACGCAGTATTTT.

The chain is built from TRBV18 and TRBJ2-7; 13 positions agree with TRBD2. The V segment lost 4 bases and the J segment 4 bases; nucleotides outside the gene matches: 4. There are 15 residues in the CDR3. Looked up from germline, CDR1 is KGHSH and CDR2 is LQKENI. The CDR3 DNA reads TGTGCCAGCTCACTTGGGACTAGCGGGATGTACGAGCAGTACTTC. This sequence encodes CASSLGTSGMYEQYF.

This clone was counted a few times. V usage is TRBV19 and J usage is TRBJ1-1, with D uncertain. This CDR3 has 15 amino acids. The germline V gene encodes CDR1 LNHDA and CDR2 SQIVND (reference sequence). The ends were cut back, 7 bases at V and 0 bases at J, with 15 bases in the middle. DNA of the CDR3: TGTGCCAGTAAGGACTATACCCTACTGAACACTGAAGCTTTCTTT. Protein sequence: CASKDYTLLNTEAFF.

The chain joins TRBV30 to TRBJ1-2; weak D call: TRBD1 (5 bases). Per germline, CDR1 GTSNPN and CDR2 SVGIG (reference sequence). The CDR3 length is 11 residues. The V end lost 5 bases, the J end lost 8 bases, and 12 bases lay between the germline ends. The CDR3 here is CAWEEGSGYTF. The CDR3 coding sequence is TGTGCCTGGGAGGAGGGGAGCGGCTACACCTTC.

The chain links TRBV4-1 to TRBJ2-7; 8 bases fit TRBD1. The V segment lost 5 bases and the J segment 4 bases; nucleotides outside the gene matches: 7. The CDR3 contains 14 residues. Germline values: CDR1 MGHRA, CDR2 YSYEKL. The CDR3 region has the DNA TGCGCCAGCAGCAACGGACAGGGACTTTACGAGCAGTACTTC. As protein: CASSNGQGLYEQYF.

The genes are TRBV29-1 and TRBJ2-2; TRBD1 agrees at 9 bases. The CDR3 extends over 14 amino acids. V lost 6 bases to trimming and J lost 4 bases; unmatched junction nucleotides: 6. The V gene's germline CDR1 is SQVTM and CDR2 ANQGSEA. CDR3 nucleotide sequence: TGCAGCGTGGGGTCGGGACAGGGCACCGGGGAGCTGTTTTTT. Protein sequence: CSVGSGQGTGELFF.

V gene TRBV6-5 combines with J gene TRBJ1-4; possible D gene TRBD1, 6 bases. V was cut by 0 bases and J by 8 bases, with 10 bases left in between. Germline CDR1 and CDR2: MNHEY and SVGAGI. This CDR3 is built from 14 residues. This CDR3 reads CASSYSKGEEKLFF. The CDR3, as DNA: TGTGCCAGCAGTTACTCCAAGGGGGAGGAAAAACTGTTTTTT.

The rearrangement links TRBV6-5 to TRBJ1-1, with D hard to call. The CDR3 length is 15 residues. The germline V gene encodes CDR1 MNHEY and CDR2 SVGAGI. The V and J ends lost 5 bases and 0 bases respectively, with 13 bases between them. This CDR3 reads CASSPLPHLNTEAFF. DNA of the CDR3: TGTGCCAGCAGTCCCCTTCCCCACCTGAACACTGAAGCTTTCTTT.

The chain is built from TRBV5-5 and TRBJ1-1; D possibly corresponds to TRBD1 (5 bases). The CDR3 contains 12 residues. Germline CDR1 is SGHKS and CDR2 is YYEKEE (reference sequence). V lost 4 bases to trimming and J lost 4 bases, with 8 bases between them. The CDR3 DNA reads TGTGCCAGCAGCGGTGGGGGCACTGAAGCTTTCTTT. Translating gives CASSGGGTEAFF. Filled out from reference TRBV5-5 and TRBJ1-1, the complete variable domain reads DAGVTQSPTHLIKTRGQQVTLRCSPISGHKSVSWYQQVLGQGPQFIFQYYEKEERGRGNFPDRFSARQFPNYSSELNVNALLLGDSALYLCASSGGGTEAFFGQGTRLTVV.

This rearrangement joins TRBV9 to TRBJ2-1, with 7 bases identical to TRBD2. The germline CDR1 and CDR2 sequences are SGDLS and YYNGEE. V gave up 0 bases and J gave up 2 bases; unmatched junction bases: 2. The CDR3 spans 15 residues. The DNA of the CDR3 is TGTGCCAGCAGCGTAGACCTAGCGGCCTACAATGAGCAGTTCTTC. Encoded protein: CASSVDLAAYNEQFF.

This chain joins TRBV7-9 and TRBJ1-5; weak D call: TRBD1 (5 bases). Germline CDR1 and CDR2: SEHNR and FQNEAQ (reference sequence). This CDR3 has 14 residues. V was trimmed by 5 bases and J by 6 bases, leaving 14 bases between them. CDR3 sequence reads: CASSRAGQGQPQHF. The CDR3 region has the DNA TGTGCCAGCAGCCGTGCAGGGCAAGGTCAGCCCCAGCATTTT.